These 6 T cell receptor beta chains originate from one sample sequenced in a study of CD8 T cells in Susac syndrome. RNA was extracted with the RNeasy kit, and a quantity of about 0.45 to 1 ug was reverse transcribed using random hexamers. TCRdb redid the calling of the immunoSEQ multiplex PCR reads with MiXCR, one entry per CDR3 protein. The sample holds fewer than 200,000 distinct CDR3 sequences; roughly 96% are singletons and the top ten take around 0.16%. Sequenced input: CD8+ T cells from PBMCs. The receptors here all came from a human donor with multiple sclerosis.

The chain carries TRBV6-5 and TRBJ1-5; D gene unclear. CDR1 and CDR2 from the germline V gene are MNHEY and SVGAGI. V was pared by 0 bases and J by 6 bases, with 6 bases between. This CDR3 comprises 13 residues. For the CDR3, the DNA is TGTGCCAGCAGTTACTCGTGGGTTCAGCCCCAGCATTTT. This codes for CASSYSWVQPQHF.

The rearrangement uses TRBV19 and TRBJ2-1; TRBD2 matches 7 bases. The germline CDR1 and CDR2 sequences are LNHDA and SQIVND (reference sequence). After removal of 4 bases from V and 2 bases from J, the junction contained 5 bases not matched to a gene. This CDR3 spans 15 amino acids. This chain's CDR3 is CASSTSSGPYNEQFF. The CDR3 DNA follows: TGTGCCAGTAGTACCTCTAGCGGACCCTACAATGAGCAGTTCTTC.

The rearrangement links TRBV3-1 to TRBJ2-7; D not resolved. Per the germline V gene, CDR1 is LGHDT and CDR2 is YNNKEL (reference sequence). Trimming pared 1 base from V and 3 bases from J, leaving 7 bases between. There are 13 residues in the CDR3. The CDR3 DNA sequence: TGTGCCAGCAGCCAAGGTGGTCTCTACGAGCAGTACTTC. Residues: CASSQGGLYEQYF.

This clonotype was recorded only once. This chain connects TRBV18 to TRBJ2-3; D could derive from TRBD1 or TRBD2 (5 bases each). This CDR3 contains 14 residues. Germline CDR1 reads KGHSH; CDR2 reads LQKENI. V was cut by 3 bases and J by 2 bases, with 9 bases left in between. The CDR3 is CASSPGPYTDTQYF. DNA for the CDR3: TGTGCCAGCTCACCGGGACCTTACACAGATACGCAGTATTTT.

DNA for the CDR3: TGTGCCAGCAGCCGAGCGACGGAGACGGGTGGGGTCAATGAGCAGTTCTTC. Encoded protein: CASSRATETGGVNEQFF. The gene calls are TRBV6-1 and TRBJ2-1; D is undetermined. This CDR3 has 17 residues. Germline assignment: CDR1 MNHNS and CDR2 SASEGT. Trimming shortened V by 6 bases and J by 6 bases, and 24 bases separated the two germline ends.

V is TRBV9 and J is TRBJ1-2; D possibly corresponds to TRBD1 (6 bases). The CDR3 is 13 residues long. V was shortened by 3 bases and J by 4 bases, with 10 bases between the two germline ends. Germline CDR1 reads SGDLS; CDR2 reads YYNGEE. The CDR3 loop is CASSEQGSYGYTF. Written as DNA, the CDR3 is TGTGCCAGCAGCGAACAGGGTTCCTATGGCTACACCTTC. The full variable domain, its missing parts supplied by reference TRBV9 and TRBJ1-2, is DSGVTQTPKHLITATGQRVTLRCSPRSGDLSVYWYQQSLDQGLQFLIQYYNGEERAKGNILERFSAQQFPDLHSELNLSSLELGDSALYFCASSEQGSYGYTFGSGTRLTVV.